This T cell receptor beta chain was retrieved from a study of shared clonotypes between healthy human individuals. Looked up from germline, CDR1 is ENHRY and CDR2 is SYGVKD. This CDR3 has 17 residues. V was pared by 0 bases and J by 4 bases, with 9 bases of the junction left unmatched. TCRdb keeps only in-frame clones here, not all; method: immunoSEQ multiplex PCR. The sample holds over 2 million clones, 85% to 95% seen once. Every one of the donors was a Caucasian adult that lived in Nashville, Tennessee. The rearrangement links TRBV10-3 to TRBJ2-1, with 7 nucleotides matching TRBD1. This sequence was found in a man younger than 30 in good health. Sequencing used naive CD4+ T cells sorted from blood. Described subset: CD45RA+ positively selected. The CDR3 is CAISESLGTENYNEQFF. DNA for the CDR3: TGTGCCATCAGTGAGTCGCTTGGGACAGAAAATTACAATGAGCAGTTCTTC.